This TCR beta chain was recovered during a study of blood T cell repertoires in COVID-19. At the level of the study: Whether acute or convalescent, the COVID-19 samples came from the United States, Italy and Spain.

This clone was found once. Germline lookup yields CDR1 SGHRS and CDR2 YFSETQ. The CDR3 spans 15 residues. V gave up 0 bases and J gave up 0 bases, with 9 bases separating them. Data came from immunoSEQ multiplex PCR; TCRdb stores just in-frame clones and leaves some out. Altogether about 100,000 clones are present, 90% to 95% being singletons, with the ten largest covering approximately 2%. Sequencing input: peripheral blood. The receptor was derived from a man aged 45-65 years with active COVID-19. V gene TRBV5-1 combines with J gene TRBJ1-2; D is unresolved. This CDR3 is CASSLVSVTNYGYTF. In DNA, the CDR3 is TGCGCCAGCAGCTTGGTCTCAGTAACTAACTATGGCTACACCTTC.